The source of this T cell receptor (beta chain) is a study of cytomegalovirus exposure and HLA in healthy donors. PCR used 60 Vbeta primers and 13 Jbeta primers. The repertoire was sequenced with immunoSEQ multiplex PCR; TCRdb's copy has only in-frame clones and lacks some. The sample carries 200,000 to 250,000 clones, 75% to 80% recorded once. The CDR3 totals 13 residues. Trimming stripped 1 base from V and 3 bases from J, with 7 bases between. Germline assignment: CDR1 SGHAT and CDR2 FQNNGV. For this clone: The same CDR3 arises from other DNA sequences in this sample as well.

The origin of this receptor is a man between 18 and 35 years old in good health and CMV-seronegative. Sequenced: PBMCs. The chain combines TRBV11-2 with TRBJ2-7; no firm D call. The chain's CDR3 is CASSLGRVYEQYF. CDR3 coding DNA: TGTGCCAGCAGCTTAGGTCGCGTCTACGAGCAGTACTTC. Filled out from reference TRBV11-2 and TRBJ2-7, the complete variable domain reads EAGVAQSPRYKIIEKRQSVAFWCNPISGHATLYWYQQILGQGPKLLIQFQNNGVVDDSQLPKDRFSAERLKGVDSTLKIQPAKLEDSAVYLCASSLGRVYEQYFGPGTRLTVT.